The 12 T cell receptor beta chains below come from one sample, sequenced in a study of T cell changes during pregnancy in multiple sclerosis. TCRdb keeps only in-frame clones here, not all; method: immunoSEQ multiplex PCR. The table has 70,000 to 95,000 clones, approximately 91% seen once. Sequenced material: peripheral blood, taken before pregnancy. The source of these receptors is a female donor with multiple sclerosis, enrolled in a pregnancy study.

The genes are TRBV7-2 and TRBJ2-7; no firm D call. The V gene lost 1 base and the J gene lost 0 bases, with 10 bases spanning the gap. Germline assignment: CDR1 SGHTA and CDR2 FQGNSA. The CDR3 loop spans 15 amino acids. The CDR3 coding sequence is TGTGCCAGCAGCTTAGAGACACCGAGCTCCTACGAGCAGTACTTC. Residues: CASSLETPSSYEQYF.

This clone was seen only once. The chain has TRBV5-4 and TRBJ1-4; the D gene is possibly TRBD1 (5 bases). The CDR3 runs 16 residues. The germline V gene encodes CDR1 SGHNT and CDR2 YYREEE (reference sequence). Trimming removed 2 bases from V and 8 bases from J, with 19 bases in between. The CDR3 loop is CASSFDPGGIHEKLFF. Written as DNA, the CDR3 is TGTGCCAGCAGCTTTGACCCGGGGGGTATCCACGAAAAACTGTTTTTT.

J is TRBJ2-7 and V is TRBV28; 7 positions agree with TRBD1. V dropped 6 bases and J dropped 0; count of bases not matched to a gene: 2. This CDR3 is built from 13 residues. Germline-derived CDR1 and CDR2 are MDHEN and SYDVKM. The CDR3 here is CASRTGSSYEQYF. The CDR3 coding sequence is TGTGCCAGCAGGACAGGGAGCTCCTACGAGCAGTACTTC.

The rearrangement uses TRBV7-3 and TRBJ2-2, with D possibly TRBD1 on 5 matching bases. The germline V gene encodes CDR1 SGHTA and CDR2 FQGTGA. The CDR3 loop spans 16 amino acids. V gave up 1 base and J gave up 3 bases, with 12 bases separating them. This chain's CDR3 is CASSLRPDTYTGELFF. CDR3 DNA: TGTGCCAGCAGCTTAAGACCGGACACCTACACCGGGGAGCTGTTTTTT.

Here the CDR3 reads CASSKVPLRVYEQYF. The DNA of the CDR3 is TGTGCCAGCAGCAAAGTCCCCCTACGGGTTTACGAGCAGTACTTC. J is TRBJ2-7 and V is TRBV21-1; the table's D gene call, TRBD2, was not cross checked with the DNA. TRBV21-1 is reported as a pseudogene. The CDR3 is made up of 15 amino acids.

The V gene is TRBV7-3, the J gene TRBJ1-6; D not resolved. This CDR3 is 13 amino acids long. Trimming pared 1 base from V and 7 bases from J, leaving 5 bases between. Germline lookup yields CDR1 SGHTA and CDR2 FQGTGA. This CDR3 is CASSLNRNSPLHF. The CDR3 DNA reads as TGTGCCAGCAGCTTAAATCGGAATTCACCCCTCCACTTT.

The chain uses TRBV2 and TRBJ1-1, with 8 bases matching TRBD1. CDR1 and CDR2 (germline): SNHLY, FYNNEI. V trimming: 0 bases; J trimming: 7 bases; junction bases outside the gene matches: 7. This CDR3 has 15 residues. CDR3 protein: CASSEAPPGQVEAFF. The CDR3 nucleotides read TGTGCCAGCAGTGAAGCCCCTCCGGGACAGGTTGAAGCTTTCTTT. The whole variable domain, remainder taken from reference TRBV2 and TRBJ1-1, is EPEVTQTPSHQVTQMGQEVILRCVPISNHLYFYWYRQILGQKVEFLVSFYNNEISEKSEIFDDQFSVERPDGSNFTLKIRSTKLEDSAMYFCASSEAPPGQVEAFFGQGTRLTVV.

A single count supports this clone. This CDR3 reads CASSRTSEFGLPTGVQFF. The DNA of the CDR3 is TGTGCCAGCAGTCGGACTAGTGAATTCGGATTACCGACAGGCGTGCAGTTCTTC. The chain carries TRBV27 and TRBJ2-1; TRBD2 is a possible D gene (7 bases). This CDR3 has 18 residues. Trimming left V 5 bases short and J 12 bases short, with 32 bases between. Germline lookup yields CDR1 MNHEY and CDR2 SMNVEV (reference sequence).

This sequence joins TRBV2 and TRBJ2-1; 10 bases line up with TRBD2. V dropped 7 bases and J dropped 9; count of bases not matched to a gene: 18. This CDR3 region has 17 residues. From germline, CDR1 is SNHLY and CDR2 FYNNEI. DNA of the CDR3: TGTGCCAGCACCGAGACTAGCGGGCCCGCTTTTGGTAGTGAGCAGTTCTTC. Encoded protein: CASTETSGPAFGSEQFF.

This chain connects TRBV6-5 to TRBJ2-7; TRBD2 might be the D (5 bases). The length of the CDR3 is 13 residues. Germline V lookup: CDR1 MNHEY, CDR2 SVGAGI. V was pared by 5 bases and J by 2 bases, with 10 bases between. CDR3 region: CASSPIGAYEQYF. The CDR3 DNA reads as TGTGCCAGCAGTCCGATCGGGGCCTACGAGCAGTACTTC.

The chain combines TRBV19 with TRBJ1-5; 8 bases map to TRBD1. V lost 7 bases and J lost 0; bases outside the gene matches: 5. This CDR3 spans 15 amino acids. Germline CDR1 reads LNHDA; CDR2 reads SQIVND (reference sequence). CDR3: CASTRTGNSNQPQHF. In DNA, the CDR3 is TGTGCCAGTACCCGGACAGGGAATAGCAATCAGCCCCAGCATTTT. The variable domain in full, completed from reference TRBV19 and TRBJ1-5, reads DGGITQSPKYLFRKEGQNVTLSCEQNLNHDAMYWYRQDPGQGLRLIYYSQIVNDFQKGDIAEGYSVSREKKESFPLTVTSAQKNPTAFYLCASTRTGNSNQPQHFGDGTRLSIL.

The chain couples TRBV18 to TRBJ1-4, with 8 nucleotides matching TRBD1. This CDR3 has 15 amino acids. V lost 3 bases to trimming and J lost 2 bases; unmatched junction nucleotides: 2. Looked up from germline, CDR1 is KGHSH and CDR2 is LQKENI. The CDR3 nucleotides read TGTGCCAGCTCACCTTCAGGGGGCACTAATGAAAAACTGTTTTTT. Translated: CASSPSGGTNEKLFF.